The sequence of this TCR beta chain was determined in a study of shared clonotypes between healthy human individuals. Study-wide context: The donor pool was made up of two women and three men aged 18 to 49.

CDR3 length: 13 amino acids. After removal of 4 bases from V and 4 bases from J, the junction contained 3 bases not matched to a gene. Germline V gene sequence: CDR1 MNHEY, CDR2 SMNVEV (reference sequence). Each sorted subset replicate got 200 ng genomic DNA, tens of thousands of genomes. Measured with immunoSEQ multiplex PCR; TCRdb has only the in-frame clones, and not every one. The table has millions of clones, about 92% seen once. In regard to this clone: The antigen is not known.

Study findings and constraints: Estimated richness values were generally larger in naive subsets than in memory subsets. Enrolling few donors narrowed the genetic and exposure-history diversity that was represented.

Material for sequencing was naive CD4+ T cells sorted from blood. Specified subset: CD45RA+ positively selected. This chain uses TRBV27 with TRBJ2-7, with TRBD1 matching 8 bases. The TCR originated in a young man in good health. The CDR3 DNA follows: TGTGCCAGCAGTTCCAGGGGGCTTTACGAGCAGTACTTC. Encoded protein: CASSSRGLYEQYF.